Listed here are 17 T cell receptor beta chains from one sample, sequenced in a study of blood T cell repertoires in COVID-19. Generated by immunoSEQ multiplex PCR, the TCRdb table keeps only in-frame clones and is missing some. The sample holds just over 300,000 clones, approximately 85% seen once. Sequencing was done on a sample of PBMCs or T cells enriched from blood (not recorded which). The receptors stem from a man aged 30 to 39 who had recovered from COVID-19.

The genes are TRBV7-9 and TRBJ1-1; tentative D call: TRBD1 (5 bases). The CDR3 is 13 residues long. CDR1 and CDR2 from the germline V gene are SEHNR and FQNEAQ (reference sequence). Trimming removed 5 bases from V and 12 bases from J, with 19 bases in between. The CDR3 bases are TGTGCCAGCAGCCTCCGAGGGGCGGGGATAACTTTCTTT. It encodes CASSLRGAGITFF.

This sequence joins TRBV5-1 and TRBJ1-1; 7 nucleotides match TRBD1. The CDR3 sequence is 17 residues long. Looked up from germline, CDR1 is SGHRS and CDR2 is YFSETQ. Germline trimming cut 0 bases from V and 2 bases from J; bases unmatched to any gene: 10. The CDR3 bases are TGCGCCAGCAGCTTGGAGAACAGGGGATACCTAAACACTGAAGCTTTCTTT. It is translated as CASSLENRGYLNTEAFF. Full variable domain (rest looked up from reference TRBV5-1 and TRBJ1-1): KAGVTQTPRYLIKTRGQQVTLSCSPISGHRSVSWYQQTPGQGLQFLFEYFSETQRNKGNFPGRFSGRQFSNSRSEMNVSTLELGDSALYLCASSLENRGYLNTEAFFGQGTRLTVV.

The chain uses TRBV11-2 and TRBJ2-2, with a possible D match to TRBD1 (5 bases). Trimming pared 2 bases from V and 1 base from J, leaving 5 bases between. The CDR3 extends over 14 amino acids. Germline CDR1 is SGHAT and CDR2 is FQNNGV. The DNA of the CDR3 is TGTGCCAGCAGCTTAAGGGGGAACACCGGGGAGCTGTTTTTT. As protein: CASSLRGNTGELFF.

CDR3 amino acids: CASSKRGDRGYGYTF. CDR3 DNA: TGTGCCAGCAGCAAAAGAGGGGACAGGGGATATGGCTACACCTTC. The chain uses TRBV21-1 and TRBJ1-2; TRBD1 is the table's D call, not checked against the DNA. TRBV21-1 is a listed pseudogene. The CDR3 totals 15 residues.

The CDR3 nucleotides read TGTGCCAGTAGTATATTACAGAACACCGGGGAGCTGTTTTTT. This sequence encodes CASSILQNTGELFF. V and J are TRBV19 and TRBJ2-2; D is unclear. CDR1 LNHDA and CDR2 SQIVND come from the germline V gene (reference sequence). Trimming stripped 2 bases from V and 1 base from J, with 5 bases between. This CDR3 is built from 14 residues. The variable domain in full, with the rest retrieved from reference TRBV19 and TRBJ2-2, is DGGITQSPKYLFRKEGQNVTLSCEQNLNHDAMYWYRQDPGQGLRLIYYSQIVNDFQKGDIAEGYSVSREKKESFPLTVTSAQKNPTAFYLCASSILQNTGELFFGEGSRLTVL.

V and J are TRBV6-4 and TRBJ2-5, with 10 bases fitting TRBD2. The CDR3 is made up of 15 amino acids. The ends lost 4 bases at V and 1 base at J; junction bases unmatched: 3. CDR1 MRHNA and CDR2 SNTAGT come from the germline V gene. The CDR3 DNA reads as TGTGCCAGCAGTGCTCTAGCGGGGGTCCAAGAGACCCAGTACTTC. Translating gives CASSALAGVQETQYF.

V is TRBV6-6 and J is TRBJ2-2; 11 positions agree with TRBD2. CDR3 length equals 16 residues. Germline V gene sequence: CDR1 MNHNY, CDR2 SVGAGI (reference sequence). V lost 5 bases and J lost 4; bases outside the gene matches: 6. CDR3 residues: CASSRTSGGPTGELFF. The CDR3 coding sequence is TGTGCCAGCAGTCGTACTAGCGGGGGCCCCACCGGGGAGCTGTTTTTT.

This chain joins TRBV5-8 and TRBJ1-1; D ambiguous. This CDR3 contains 12 residues. V lost 4 bases, J lost 5 bases, and 9 bases lay in between. Germline assignment: CDR1 SGHTS and CDR2 YDEGEE. The DNA for the CDR3 is TGTGCCAGCAGCGGTCTGAGGACTGAAGCTTTCTTT. Translation: CASSGLRTEAFF. Variable domain in full (rest from reference TRBV5-8 and TRBJ1-1): EAGVTQSPTHLIKTRGQQATLRCSPISGHTSVYWYQQALGLGLQFLLWYDEGEERNRGNFPPRFSGRQFPNYSSELNVNALELEDSALYLCASSGLRTEAFFGQGTRLTVV.

The chain recombines TRBV30 with TRBJ1-1; D is ambiguous. Germline CDR1 and CDR2: GTSNPN and SVGIG (reference sequence). The length of the CDR3 is 12 residues. V gave up 3 bases and J gave up 4 bases, with 9 bases separating them. CDR3 residues: CAWSKTGTEAFF. The DNA for the CDR3 is TGTGCCTGGAGCAAGACGGGCACTGAAGCTTTCTTT.

The V and J genes are TRBV25-1 and TRBJ1-2, with TRBD1 matching 8 bases. Germline loops: CDR1 MGHDK, CDR2 SYGVNS. CDR3 length: 14 amino acids. V lost 6 bases, J lost 3 bases, and 6 bases stayed unmatched. Here the CDR3 DNA reads TGTGCCAGCAGGAAGACAGGGGAGTACTATGGCTACACCTTC. Translation gives CASRKTGEYYGYTF.

V is TRBV4-3 and J is TRBJ1-1, with 7 positions matching TRBD1. The CDR3 loop spans 16 amino acids. The germline V gene encodes CDR1 LGHNA and CDR2 YSLEER. J gave up 4 bases and V 1 base, and 9 bases lay outside the gene matches. The CDR3: CASSQATGRFATEAFF. The CDR3 region has the DNA TGCGCCAGCAGCCAAGCGACAGGGAGGTTTGCCACTGAAGCTTTCTTT.

This clone was seen only a few times. CDR3 loop: CAWSSGRRGAQHF. The DNA of the CDR3 is TGTGCCTGGAGTTCGGGACGGCGGGGGGCCCAGCATTTT. V usage is TRBV30 and J usage is TRBJ1-5; a possible D gene is TRBD1 (5 bases). Trimming took 2 bases from V and 11 from J, leaving 16 bases between them. Germline lookup yields CDR1 GTSNPN and CDR2 SVGIG (reference sequence). CDR3 size: 13 residues.

This chain uses TRBV5-4 with TRBJ2-3; D possibly corresponds to TRBD2 (6 bases). CDR1 and CDR2 from the germline V gene are SGHNT and YYREEE (reference sequence). The CDR3 sequence is 14 residues long. Trimming stripped 1 base from V and 6 bases from J, with 12 bases between. CDR3: CASSLTSHVDTQYF. As DNA, the CDR3 is TGTGCCAGCAGCTTGACTAGCCATGTGGATACGCAGTATTTT.

The chain links TRBV7-3 to TRBJ2-3; 11 positions agree with TRBD2. V trimming: 0 bases; J trimming: 0 bases; junction bases outside the gene matches: 20. The CDR3 sequence is 23 residues long. The germline CDR1 and CDR2 sequences are SGHTA and FQGTGA. The CDR3 loop is CASSLTTASGGYYMPASTDTQYF. CDR3 sequence (DNA): TGTGCCAGCAGCTTAACTACCGCTAGCGGGGGGTACTATATGCCGGCTAGCACAGATACGCAGTATTTT. The full variable domain, its missing parts supplied by reference TRBV7-3 and TRBJ2-3, is GAGVSQTPSNKVTEKGKYVELRCDPISGHTALYWYRQSLGQGPEFLIYFQGTGAADDSGLPNDRFFAVRPEGSVSTLKIQRTERGDSAVYLCASSLTTASGGYYMPASTDTQYFGPGTRLTVL.

CDR3 residues: CASSNLAGVNEQFF. CDR3 nucleotides: TGTGCCAGCAGTAACTTAGCGGGGGTCAATGAGCAGTTCTTC. The chain employs TRBV6-2 or TRBV6-3 and TRBJ2-1, with 9 bases lining up with TRBD2. The junction had 5 bases not matched to a gene; V was cut back by 5 bases and J by 6 bases. The CDR3 sequence is 14 residues long. Germline lookup yields CDR1 MNHEY and CDR2 SVGEGT.

The chain uses TRBV24-1 and TRBJ2-7; TRBD1 matches at 9 bases. This CDR3 contains 15 residues. CDR1 and CDR2 from the germline V gene are KGHDR and SFDVKD. The ends lost 5 bases at V and 4 bases at J; junction bases unmatched: 8. The CDR3 nucleotides are TGTGCCACCAGTGCGGGGGCACAGGGGGCATACGAGCAGTACTTC. Translated: CATSAGAQGAYEQYF.

This chain links TRBV7-3 with TRBJ2-3; 7 bases map to TRBD2. The J segment lost 0 bases and the V segment lost 5 bases, leaving 5 bases of the junction unmatched. Germline assignment: CDR1 SGHTA and CDR2 FQGTGA. The CDR3 is 15 amino acids. This CDR3 reads CASSQGLTSTDTQYF. Written as DNA, the CDR3 is TGTGCCAGCAGCCAGGGACTAACAAGCACAGATACGCAGTATTTT. The variable domain in full, completed from reference TRBV7-3 and TRBJ2-3, reads GAGVSQTPSNKVTEKGKYVELRCDPISGHTALYWYRQSLGQGPEFLIYFQGTGAADDSGLPNDRFFAVRPEGSVSTLKIQRTERGDSAVYLCASSQGLTSTDTQYFGPGTRLTVL.